These 30 T cell receptor beta chains share one sample of origin, sequenced in a study of Ad26.COV2.S vaccination and SARS-CoV-2 variants. Libraries were prepared by immunoSEQ multiplex PCR; TCRdb keeps only in-frame clonotypes and omits some of them. This sample has 45,000 or so clones, with roughly 80% found just once. The sequencing used peripheral blood, collected after recovery from COVID-19. These receptors were taken from a human donor who had recovered from COVID-19.

The chain links TRBV7-9 to TRBJ2-5; 10 bases fit TRBD1. CDR1 and CDR2 from the germline V gene are SEHNR and FQNEAQ (reference sequence). This CDR3 has 16 residues. V shed 5 bases and J 5 bases; nucleotides not matched to a gene: 11. This chain's CDR3 is CASSPRTGGTEETQYF. CDR3 nucleotide sequence: TGTGCCAGCAGCCCCAGGACAGGGGGAACGGAGGAGACCCAGTACTTC.

This rearrangement joins TRBV11-2 to TRBJ2-7; 11 nucleotides align to TRBD2. The CDR3 has 19 amino acids. V lost 5 bases and J lost 2; bases outside the gene matches: 17. In germline, CDR1 is SGHAT, CDR2 FQNNGV. CDR3 sequence (DNA): TGTGCCAGCAGCCCGCGAGGCGGGGGACTAGCGGAGCTTACCTACGAGCAGTACTTC. Amino acid sequence: CASSPRGGGLAELTYEQYF.

The CDR3 DNA is TGTGCCAGCAGCTATGACAGATATAATGAAAAACTGTTTTTT. Its protein is CASSYDRYNEKLFF. The rearrangement joins TRBV11-1 to TRBJ1-4, with D possibly matching TRBD1 (5 bases). The CDR3 spans 14 residues. In germline, CDR1 is SGHAT, CDR2 FQDESV (reference sequence). V was shortened by 4 bases and J by 4 bases, with 10 bases between the two germline ends.

The chain is built from TRBV10-3 and TRBJ2-7; 8 bases agree with TRBD2. Trimming took 6 bases from V and 6 from J; bases not matched to a gene: 10. The CDR3 is 14 residues long. From germline, CDR1 is ENHRY and CDR2 SYGVKD. The CDR3 here is CAISPEREIGEQYF. In DNA form, the CDR3 reads TGTGCCATCAGCCCCGAGCGGGAGATCGGCGAGCAGTACTTC.

V is TRBV3-1 (or the pseudogene TRBV3-2) and J is TRBJ1-5; D unresolved. Trimming removed 1 base at V and 7 bases at J, with 11 bases between. This CDR3 region has 14 residues. In germline, CDR1 is LGHDT, CDR2 YNNKEL (reference sequence). The CDR3 DNA follows: TGTGCCAGCAGCCAAGTCGGCGTCGGACAGCCCCAGCATTTT. It yields the protein CASSQVGVGQPQHF.

J is TRBJ2-2 and V is TRBV15; D ambiguous. The CDR3 is made up of 16 amino acids. Germline-derived CDR1 and CDR2 are LNHNV and YYDKDF (reference sequence). The V and J ends lost 6 bases and 2 bases respectively, with 16 bases between them. CDR3 region: CATRVSYAANTGELFF. The CDR3 DNA reads as TGTGCCACCAGGGTCTCGTACGCAGCTAACACCGGGGAGCTGTTTTTT.

This chain connects TRBV6-5 to TRBJ2-7, with a tentative D call TRBD1 (6 bases). Trimming left V 5 bases short and J 0 bases short, with 11 bases between. Germline assignment: CDR1 MNHEY and CDR2 SVGAGI. This CDR3 has 14 residues. DNA of the CDR3: TGTGCCAGCAGTCCCGACAGGAGCTCCTACGAGCAGTACGTC. Translation gives CASSPDRSSYEQYV.

This chain links TRBV9 with TRBJ2-7; 7 positions agree with TRBD1. CDR3 length: 16 amino acids. The germline V gene encodes CDR1 SGDLS and CDR2 YYNGEE. Trimming at V came to 4 bases and at J to 0 bases, leaving 10 bases not matched to a gene. CDR3 sequence: CASSPQTGSSSYEQYF. For the CDR3, the DNA is TGTGCCAGCAGCCCTCAGACAGGGTCCAGCTCCTACGAGCAGTACTTC. The full variable domain, with the rest looked up from reference TRBV9 and TRBJ2-7, is DSGVTQTPKHLITATGQRVTLRCSPRSGDLSVYWYQQSLDQGLQFLIQYYNGEERAKGNILERFSAQQFPDLHSELNLSSLELGDSALYFCASSPQTGSSSYEQYFGPGTRLTVT.

This clone turned up a few times. The chain joins TRBV3-1 (or the pseudogene TRBV3-2) to TRBJ1-2, with D perhaps matching TRBD1 (6 bases). In germline, CDR1 is LGHDT, CDR2 YNNKEL (reference sequence). This CDR3 spans 14 amino acids. V was pared by 4 bases and J by 4 bases, with 13 bases between. CDR3 DNA: TGTGCCAGCAGCCCCGGGGGGGCACCCTATGGCTACACCTTC. Amino acid sequence: CASSPGGAPYGYTF.

J is TRBJ1-2 and V is TRBV5-6, with D hard to call. This CDR3 comprises 16 residues. Per germline, CDR1 SGHDT and CDR2 YYEEEE. V was cut by 0 bases and J by 3 bases, with 15 bases left in between. CDR3 in DNA: TGTGCCAGCAGCTTGGGCGTGCTCCCAGGAGACTATGGCTACACCTTC. It translates to CASSLGVLPGDYGYTF. The entire variable domain, with the rest obtained from reference TRBV5-6 and TRBJ1-2, is as follows: DAGVTQSPTHLIKTRGQQVTLRCSPKSGHDTVSWYQQALGQGPQFIFQYYEEEERQRGNFPDRFSGHQFPNYSSELNVNALLLGDSALYLCASSLGVLPGDYGYTFGSGTRLTVV.

The V and J genes are TRBV19 and TRBJ2-5; D may be TRBD1 or TRBD2 (7 bases each). CDR1 is LNHDA, CDR2 SQIVND, per germline (reference sequence). Deletions cut 5 bases from V and 5 bases from J, with 30 bases between. CDR3 length: 19 residues. This CDR3 reads CASSRYQGGRRAFRETQYF. CDR3 nucleotide sequence: TGTGCCAGTAGTCGATACCAGGGGGGGCGGAGGGCTTTCCGGGAGACCCAGTACTTC.

This clone was seen a few times. The gene calls are TRBV5-6 and TRBJ2-1; D gene unclear. V lost 3 bases to trimming and J lost 9 bases, with 7 bases between them. CDR1 and CDR2 from the germline V gene are SGHDT and YYEEEE. The CDR3 spans 11 residues. In nucleotides, the CDR3 is TGTGCCAGCAGCTCCCGGCGTGAGCAGTTCTTC. Protein: CASSSRREQFF.

The chain couples TRBV7-9 to TRBJ1-2; a possible D gene is TRBD1 (6 bases). This CDR3 contains 14 residues. Germline CDR1 and CDR2: SEHNR and FQNEAQ (reference sequence). V lost 5 bases and J lost 4, with 14 bases in between. The CDR3 region has the DNA TGTGCCAGCAGCCAAACGACAGGTCGCTATGGCTACACCTTC. Its protein product is CASSQTTGRYGYTF.

This sequence joins TRBV19 and TRBJ1-1; a possible D gene is TRBD1 (5 bases). The germline V gene encodes CDR1 LNHDA and CDR2 SQIVND (reference sequence). The CDR3 totals 14 residues. V shed 5 bases and J shed 0 bases, with 10 bases lying between them. The CDR3 here is CASSVDSLNTEAFF. CDR3 coding DNA: TGTGCCAGTAGTGTCGACAGCTTGAACACTGAAGCTTTCTTT. Variable domain in full (rest from reference TRBV19 and TRBJ1-1): DGGITQSPKYLFRKEGQNVTLSCEQNLNHDAMYWYRQDPGQGLRLIYYSQIVNDFQKGDIAEGYSVSREKKESFPLTVTSAQKNPTAFYLCASSVDSLNTEAFFGQGTRLTVV.

J is TRBJ2-3 and V is TRBV2; D gene uncertain. The germline gives CDR1 SNHLY, CDR2 FYNNEI. The CDR3 extends over 12 amino acids. V gave up 1 base and J gave up 4 bases, with 3 bases separating them. The CDR3 protein is CASSEGSDTQYF. CDR3 sequence (DNA): TGTGCCAGCAGTGAAGGTTCAGATACGCAGTATTTT.

The chain uses TRBV6-5 and TRBJ1-5; D not certain. Germline V gives CDR1 MNHEY, CDR2 SVGAGI. This CDR3 comprises 14 residues. Trimming shortened V by 6 bases and J by 6 bases, and 15 bases separated the two germline ends. For the CDR3, the DNA is TGTGCCAGCAGGGACGTGGGAGGACGTCAGCCCCAGCATTTT. Amino acids: CASRDVGGRQPQHF.

This chain joins TRBV3-1 (or the pseudogene TRBV3-2) and TRBJ1-3, with D hard to call. CDR3 length equals 14 residues. The germline CDR1 and CDR2 sequences are LGHDT and YNNKEL (reference sequence). Trimming left V 2 bases short and J 0 bases short, with 5 bases between. CDR3 amino acids: CASSQKISGNTIYF. The CDR3 coding sequence is TGTGCCAGCAGCCAAAAGATCTCTGGAAACACCATATATTTT.

This clone was observed a few times. V gene TRBV11-2 combines with J gene TRBJ1-3, with unresolved D. CDR1 is SGHAT, CDR2 FQNNGV, per germline. V dropped 3 bases and J dropped 4 bases, with 7 bases sitting between them. The CDR3 runs 13 residues. CDR3 nucleotides: TGTGCCAGCAGCTTTCTTGTCGGAAACACCATATATTTT. It codes for CASSFLVGNTIYF.

As to this clone: Compared with germline, one end of the junction differs, possibly owing to a read error. This chain links TRBV29-1 with TRBJ2-6; D call uncertain. Germline values: CDR1 SQVTM, CDR2 ANQGSEA. The length of the CDR3 is 17 residues. The chain's CDR3 is CSVEGIATYSGANVLTF. CDR3 DNA: TGCAGCGTGGAAGGGATCGCCACCTACTCTGGGGCCAACGTCCTGACTTTC.

This sequence joins TRBV19 and TRBJ2-3; D ambiguous. Trimming cost V 1 base and J 4 bases, with 9 bases left between them. The germline gives CDR1 LNHDA, CDR2 SQIVND (reference sequence). The CDR3 is made up of 14 amino acids. The CDR3 loop reads CASSIGKAADTQYF. The CDR3 DNA follows: TGTGCCAGTAGTATAGGAAAGGCAGCAGATACGCAGTATTTT.

The gene calls are TRBV19 and TRBJ1-3; D unresolved. V lost 6 bases and J lost 0, with 15 bases in between. The germline CDR1 and CDR2 sequences are LNHDA and SQIVND (reference sequence). This CDR3 has 16 amino acids. The CDR3 region has the DNA TGTGCCAGTAGCTCCCAAAGCCGGCTCTCTGGAAACACCATATATTTT. Translated: CASSSQSRLSGNTIYF.

The table lists this clone with a count of one. CDR3 nucleotides: TGTGCCAGCAGTTACACACAGCGGGGGGGTTTCAATACGCAGTATTTT. The encoded protein is CASSYTQRGGFNTQYF. The chain employs TRBV6-5 and TRBJ2-3, with 10 nucleotides matching TRBD2. Germline CDR1 reads MNHEY; CDR2 reads SVGAGI. The CDR3 spans 16 residues. Losses at the gene ends were 2 bases for V and 7 bases for J; bases not matched to a gene: 9.

V is TRBV12-5 and J is TRBJ1-5; D call uncertain. The germline V gene encodes CDR1 LGHNT and CDR2 FRNRAP. The CDR3 is made up of 13 amino acids. V was pared by 5 bases and J by 4 bases, with 9 bases between. The CDR3 sequence is CASGLTGNQPQHF. Written as DNA, the CDR3 is TGTGCTAGTGGTCTCACCGGGAATCAGCCCCAGCATTTT.

The chain carries TRBV19 and TRBJ2-5; possible D gene TRBD1, 7 bases. V lost 10 bases to trimming and J lost 5 bases, with 20 bases between them. The CDR3 contains 14 residues. Looked up from germline, CDR1 is LNHDA and CDR2 is SQIVND (reference sequence). The CDR3 spells CATRRDSEAETQYF. CDR3 sequence (DNA): TGTGCCACCCGGCGGGACAGTGAAGCGGAGACCCAGTACTTC.

In this sample, this clone is medium-sized. J is TRBJ1-4 and V is TRBV18, with D uncertain. The CDR3 is 12 amino acids. Germline V gives CDR1 KGHSH, CDR2 LQKENI. V was pared by 4 bases and J by 7 bases, with 7 bases between. The CDR3 spells CASSRASEKLFF. Here the CDR3 DNA reads TGTGCCAGCTCACGCGCGAGTGAAAAACTGTTTTTT. Full variable domain (remainder filled in from reference TRBV18 and TRBJ1-4): NAGVMQNPRHLVRRRGQEARLRCSPMKGHSHVYWYRQLPEEGLKFMVYLQKENIIDESGMPKERFSAEFPKEGPSILRIQQVVRGDSAAYFCASSRASEKLFFGSGTQLSVL.

The rearrangement uses TRBV6-4 and TRBJ2-7, with D unresolved. In germline, CDR1 is MRHNA, CDR2 SNTAGT. V was cut by 3 bases and J by 4 bases, with 10 bases left in between. This CDR3 contains 13 residues. CDR3 sequence: CASSEADGYEQYF. The CDR3 nucleotides read TGTGCCAGCAGTGAAGCCGACGGTTACGAGCAGTACTTC.

This clone was counted once. The V call is TRBV5-6, the J call TRBJ2-4; 7 bases are shared with TRBD2. Germline V gene sequence: CDR1 SGHDT, CDR2 YYEEEE. This CDR3 spans 15 amino acids. The V gene end was trimmed by 7 bases and the J gene end by 0 bases; junction bases not matched to a gene: 7. The CDR3 DNA reads TGTGCCAGCCTTAGCGGGCGATTAGCCAAAAACATTCAGTACTTC. This encodes CASLSGRLAKNIQYF.

This chain links TRBV18 with TRBJ2-7; 7 nucleotides agree with TRBD2. Germline V gene data show CDR1 as KGHSH and CDR2 as LQKENI. The CDR3 is 14 amino acids. The V segment lost 2 bases and the J segment 7 bases; nucleotides outside the gene matches: 8. The CDR3 here is CASSPGVSGGEQYV. The CDR3 region has the DNA TGTGCCAGCTCACCAGGCGTGTCGGGAGGTGAGCAGTACGTC.

CDR3 coding DNA: TGTGCCAGCAGCTTGGGCCTTTACGGAGCTAACTATGGCTACACCTTC. It specifies CASSLGLYGANYGYTF. This chain connects TRBV5-8 to TRBJ1-2, with D uncertain. In germline, CDR1 is SGHTS, CDR2 YDEGEE. The CDR3 consists of 16 residues. V lost 0 bases to trimming and J lost 0 bases, with 12 bases between them.

This clone turned up a few times. J is TRBJ2-1 and V is TRBV19, with 11 bases identical to TRBD2. V lost 5 bases, J lost 9 bases, and 6 bases stayed unmatched. The CDR3 has 14 residues. Germline loops: CDR1 LNHDA, CDR2 SQIVND (reference sequence). The CDR3 region is CASSASGRIGEQFF. The CDR3, as DNA: TGTGCCAGTAGTGCTAGCGGGAGGATAGGTGAGCAGTTCTTC. The whole variable domain, remainder taken from reference TRBV19 and TRBJ2-1, is DGGITQSPKYLFRKEGQNVTLSCEQNLNHDAMYWYRQDPGQGLRLIYYSQIVNDFQKGDIAEGYSVSREKKESFPLTVTSAQKNPTAFYLCASSASGRIGEQFFGPGTRLTVL.